This T cell receptor (beta chain) comes out of a study of blood T cell repertoires in COVID-19. As for the study in general: The samples span acute and convalescent COVID-19 from the United States, Italy and Spain.

TCRdb's table, derived via immunoSEQ multiplex PCR, lists solely in-frame clones and lacks some. Here the sample spans 270,000 or so clones, 85% to 90% being singletons. This CDR3 spans 16 amino acids. V shed 3 bases and J shed 4 bases, with 19 bases lying between them. Per germline, CDR1 ENHRY and CDR2 SYGVKD. Sequencing used PBMCs or T cells enriched from blood (not recorded which). The source of this sequence is a woman aged 25 to 45 with acute COVID-19. The chain couples TRBV10-3 to TRBJ2-7, with D hard to call. The CDR3, as DNA: TGTGCCATCAGTGACAACCTACTTAGTTCAGGATACGAGCAGTACTTC. Encoded protein: CAISDNLLSSGYEQYF.